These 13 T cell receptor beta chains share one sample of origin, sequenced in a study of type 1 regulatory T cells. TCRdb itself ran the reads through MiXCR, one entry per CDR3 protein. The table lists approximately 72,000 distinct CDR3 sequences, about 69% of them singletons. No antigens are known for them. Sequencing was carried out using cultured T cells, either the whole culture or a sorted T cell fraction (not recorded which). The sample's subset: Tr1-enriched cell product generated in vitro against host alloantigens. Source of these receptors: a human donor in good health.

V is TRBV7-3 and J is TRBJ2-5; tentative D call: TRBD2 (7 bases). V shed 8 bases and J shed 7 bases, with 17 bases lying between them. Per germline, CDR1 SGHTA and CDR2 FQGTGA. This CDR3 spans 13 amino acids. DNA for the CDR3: TGTGCCAGCGCGCGAGGGGGGGTGGGGACCCAGTACTTC. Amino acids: CASARGGVGTQYF.

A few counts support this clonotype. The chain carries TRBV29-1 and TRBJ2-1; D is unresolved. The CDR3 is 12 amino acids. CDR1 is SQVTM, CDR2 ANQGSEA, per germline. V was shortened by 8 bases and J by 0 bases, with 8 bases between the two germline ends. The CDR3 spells CSFRRSYNEQFF. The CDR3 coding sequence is TGCAGCTTTCGACGCTCCTACAATGAGCAGTTCTTC.

The chain's CDR3 is CANLGQGRDEAFF. DNA for the CDR3: TGTGCGAACCTGGGACAGGGCCGGGATGAAGCTTTCTTT. This chain uses TRBV2 with TRBJ1-1, with 9 bases aligning to TRBD1. The germline CDR1 and CDR2 sequences are SNHLY and FYNNEI. CDR3 length: 13 residues. The full variable domain, rest sourced from reference TRBV2 and TRBJ1-1, is EPEVTQTPSHQVTQMGQEVILRCVPISNHLYFYWYRQILGQKVEFLVSFYNNEISEKSEIFDDQFSVERPDGSNFTLKIRSTKLEDSAMYFCANLGQGRDEAFFGQGTRLTVV.

For the CDR3, the DNA is TGTGCCTGGAGTGTGGGGACAGGGACCTATGGCTACACCTTC. Translation gives CAWSVGTGTYGYTF. This rearrangement joins TRBV30 to TRBJ1-2; TRBD1 matches at 9 bases. Trimming at V came to 0 bases and at J to 4 bases, leaving 3 bases not matched to a gene. The CDR3 has 14 amino acids. CDR1 GTSNPN and CDR2 SVGIG come from the germline V gene (reference sequence).

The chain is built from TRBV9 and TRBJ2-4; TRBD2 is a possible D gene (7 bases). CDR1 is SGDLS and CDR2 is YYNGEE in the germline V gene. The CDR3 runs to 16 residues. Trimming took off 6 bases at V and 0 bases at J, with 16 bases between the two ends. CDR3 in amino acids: CASKGGGRIAKNIQYF. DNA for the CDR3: TGTGCCAGCAAAGGGGGGGGGCGGATAGCCAAAAACATTCAGTACTTC. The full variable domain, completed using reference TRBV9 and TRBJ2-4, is DSGVTQTPKHLITATGQRVTLRCSPRSGDLSVYWYQQSLDQGLQFLIQYYNGEERAKGNILERFSAQQFPDLHSELNLSSLELGDSALYFCASKGGGRIAKNIQYFGAGTRLSVL.

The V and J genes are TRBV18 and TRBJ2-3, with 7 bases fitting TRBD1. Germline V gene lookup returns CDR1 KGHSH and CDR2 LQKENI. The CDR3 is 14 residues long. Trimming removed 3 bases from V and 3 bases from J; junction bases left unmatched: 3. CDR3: CASSPPGQTDTQYF. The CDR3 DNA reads TGTGCCAGCTCACCGCCGGGACAGACAGATACGCAGTATTTT.

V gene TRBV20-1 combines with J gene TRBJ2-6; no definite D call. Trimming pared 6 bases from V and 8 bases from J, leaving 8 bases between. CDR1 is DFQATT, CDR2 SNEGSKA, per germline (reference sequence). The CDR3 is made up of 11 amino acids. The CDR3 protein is CSASRSNVLTF. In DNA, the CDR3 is TGCAGTGCCTCGAGATCCAACGTCCTGACTTTC.

CDR3 loop: CSAPGLAGASSYEQYF. The CDR3 DNA sequence: TGCAGTGCGCCGGGACTAGCGGGAGCCAGCTCCTACGAGCAGTACTTC. V gene TRBV20-1 combines with J gene TRBJ2-7; TRBD2 matches 14 bases. The CDR3 consists of 16 residues. Germline V CDR1 and CDR2: DFQATT, SNEGSKA (reference sequence). J was trimmed by 0 bases and V by 6 bases; bases with no gene match: 7.

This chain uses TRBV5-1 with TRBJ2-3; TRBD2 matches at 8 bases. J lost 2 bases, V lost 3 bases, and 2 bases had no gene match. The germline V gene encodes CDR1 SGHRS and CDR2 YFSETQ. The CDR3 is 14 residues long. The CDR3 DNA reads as TGCGCCAGCAGCTCGGGGGGGCCCACAGATACGCAGTATTTT. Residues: CASSSGGPTDTQYF.

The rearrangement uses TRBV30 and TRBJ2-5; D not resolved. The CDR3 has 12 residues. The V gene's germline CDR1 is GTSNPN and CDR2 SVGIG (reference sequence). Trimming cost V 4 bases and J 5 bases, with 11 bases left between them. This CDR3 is CAWKMGRETQYF. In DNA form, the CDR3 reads TGTGCCTGGAAGATGGGTCGGGAGACCCAGTACTTC.

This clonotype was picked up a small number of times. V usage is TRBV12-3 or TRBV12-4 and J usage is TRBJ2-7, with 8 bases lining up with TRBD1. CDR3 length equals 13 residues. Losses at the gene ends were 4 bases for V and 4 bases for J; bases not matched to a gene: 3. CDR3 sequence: CASSSDRAYEQYF. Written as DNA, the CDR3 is TGTGCCAGCAGTTCGGACAGGGCTTACGAGCAGTACTTC.

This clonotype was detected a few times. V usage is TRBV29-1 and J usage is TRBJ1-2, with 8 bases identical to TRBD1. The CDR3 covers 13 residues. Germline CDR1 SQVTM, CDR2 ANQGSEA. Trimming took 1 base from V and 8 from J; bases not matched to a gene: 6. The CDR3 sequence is CSVEVHRGEGYTF. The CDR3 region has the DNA TGCAGCGTTGAAGTCCACAGGGGGGAAGGCTACACCTTC.

The CDR3 nucleotides read TGTGCCAGCAGATTTACCGCAACTAATGAAAAACTGTTTTTT. This translates into CASRFTATNEKLFF. This chain connects TRBV27 to TRBJ1-4; D is ambiguous. Germline loops: CDR1 MNHEY, CDR2 SMNVEV (reference sequence). The ends were cut back, 6 bases at V and 0 bases at J, with 8 bases in the middle. The CDR3 length is 14 residues. Filled out from reference TRBV27 and TRBJ1-4, the complete variable domain reads EAQVTQNPRYLITVTGKKLTVTCSQNMNHEYMSWYRQDPGLGLRQIYYSMNVEVTDKGDVPEGYKVSRKEKRNFPLILESPSPNQTSLYFCASRFTATNEKLFFGSGTQLSVL.